The 9 T cell receptor beta chains given below trace back to one sample, sequenced in a study of blood T cell repertoires in COVID-19. Repertoires were generated with immunoSEQ multiplex PCR, while TCRdb's copy carries only in-frame clones and drops some. The sample consists of 80,000 to 95,000 clones, roughly 86% of them appearing once. Material: peripheral blood. The receptor source for this set is a human donor in a cohort sampled during active COVID-19.

V usage is TRBV5-4 and J usage is TRBJ2-1, with 7 bases lining up with TRBD1. Germline V gene data show CDR1 as SGHNT and CDR2 as YYREEE (reference sequence). Trimming took 3 bases from V and 8 from J; bases not matched to a gene: 5. CDR3 length equals 13 residues. The CDR3 loop reads CASSSGQADEQFF. Written as DNA, the CDR3 is TGTGCCAGCAGCTCTGGACAGGCCGATGAGCAGTTCTTC. Filled out from reference TRBV5-4 and TRBJ2-1, the complete variable domain reads ETGVTQSPTHLIKTRGQQVTLRCSSQSGHNTVSWYQQALGQGPQFIFQYYREEENGRGNFPPRFSGLQFPNYSSELNVNALELDDSALYLCASSSGQADEQFFGPGTRLTVL.

The chain couples TRBV20-1 to TRBJ1-2; possible D gene TRBD1, 5 bases. CDR3 length: 15 residues. CDR1 and CDR2 (germline): DFQATT, SNEGSKA (reference sequence). V lost 3 bases to trimming and J lost 6 bases, with 20 bases between them. This CDR3 is CSASSGDVSGNGYTF. The CDR3 region has the DNA TGCAGTGCTAGTTCGGGTGACGTATCAGGGAATGGCTACACCTTC.

This clone was seen just once. V is TRBV13 and J is TRBJ2-3; D perhaps matches TRBD1 (6 bases). Germline assignment: CDR1 PRHDT and CDR2 FYEKMQ (reference sequence). This CDR3 has 17 amino acids. The V gene lost 3 bases and the J gene lost 2 bases, with 18 bases spanning the gap. The CDR3 spells CASSFLADRSYTDTQYF. DNA of the CDR3: TGTGCCAGCAGCTTTCTTGCCGACAGGTCGTACACAGATACGCAGTATTTT.

This chain joins TRBV5-4 and TRBJ2-3; the match to TRBD2 covers 10 bases. V trimming: 3 bases; J trimming: 2 bases; junction bases outside the gene matches: 3. Per the germline V gene, CDR1 is SGHNT and CDR2 is YYREEE (reference sequence). The CDR3 has 15 residues. The CDR3 region has the DNA TGTGCCAGCAGCTCGGGACTAGCGAACACAGATACGCAGTATTTT. This sequence encodes CASSSGLANTDTQYF. Complete variable domain (other parts from reference TRBV5-4 and TRBJ2-3): ETGVTQSPTHLIKTRGQQVTLRCSSQSGHNTVSWYQQALGQGPQFIFQYYREEENGRGNFPPRFSGLQFPNYSSELNVNALELDDSALYLCASSSGLANTDTQYFGPGTRLTVL.

The chain has TRBV5-8 and TRBJ2-1; D may be TRBD2 (6 bases). Germline loops: CDR1 SGHTS, CDR2 YDEGEE. The CDR3 is made up of 15 amino acids. Trimming pared 2 bases from V and 7 bases from J, leaving 16 bases between. The CDR3 bases are TGTGCCAGCAGCTTAGAGGGACTGGTCGTAAATGAGCAGTTCTTC. Translation: CASSLEGLVVNEQFF. The entire variable domain, with the rest obtained from reference TRBV5-8 and TRBJ2-1, is as follows: EAGVTQSPTHLIKTRGQQATLRCSPISGHTSVYWYQQALGLGLQFLLWYDEGEERNRGNFPPRFSGRQFPNYSSELNVNALELEDSALYLCASSLEGLVVNEQFFGPGTRLTVL.

This clone was counted once. The chain employs TRBV11-2 and TRBJ2-5; no firm D call. The CDR3 sequence is 11 residues long. The germline V gene encodes CDR1 SGHAT and CDR2 FQNNGV. V lost 3 bases, J lost 4 bases, and 3 bases lay in between. CDR3 sequence: CASSFLETQYF. The CDR3 DNA reads as TGTGCCAGCAGCTTCCTAGAGACCCAGTACTTC.

This clone was found a few times. The chain employs TRBV15 and TRBJ1-2, with 9 nucleotides matching TRBD1. Trimming at V came to 5 bases and at J to 4 bases, leaving 23 bases not matched to a gene. This CDR3 region has 20 residues. Germline values: CDR1 LNHNV, CDR2 YYDKDF (reference sequence). As DNA, the CDR3 is TGTGCCACCAGCGGCTCTCAACTGGGGACAGGGCGGGTTTACGGCTATGGCTACACCTTC. Translating gives CATSGSQLGTGRVYGYGYTF.

This chain uses TRBV28 with TRBJ1-2; the D is unclear. The CDR3 consists of 12 residues. V lost 3 bases and J 2 bases, leaving 4 bases between the germline ends. The germline V gene encodes CDR1 MDHEN and CDR2 SYDVKM. CDR3 protein: CASSFFNYGYTF. The CDR3 nucleotides read TGTGCCAGCAGTTTCTTCAACTATGGCTACACCTTC.

The V call is TRBV28, the J call TRBJ2-7; no reliable D call. V was shortened by 5 bases and J by 5 bases, with 10 bases between the two germline ends. The CDR3 is made up of 12 amino acids. Germline V gene sequence: CDR1 MDHEN, CDR2 SYDVKM. The CDR3 loop reads CASSPRSDEQYF. The CDR3 coding sequence is TGTGCCAGCAGTCCGCGGAGTGACGAGCAGTACTTC.